This T cell receptor (beta chain) emerged from a study of cytomegalovirus exposure and HLA in healthy donors. Broader study findings: Common viral pathogens (according to a later analysis) appeared linked to several of the most significant clusters. Highly shared variants forming one cluster were likely a sequencing artifact.

The CDR3 loop spans 16 amino acids. The germline CDR1 and CDR2 sequences are SGHRS and YFSETQ. V trimming: 4 bases; J trimming: 6 bases; junction bases outside the gene matches: 8. Use of 60 Vbeta and 13 Jbeta primers characterized the PCR. In the source study's methods: There were around 80 million unique TCR beta chains by a later count, and approximately 12 million of them were shared. Produced via immunoSEQ multiplex PCR; TCRdb's table is partial and in-frame only. Clone size and the V and J calls come from that table; the DNA yielded D and trimming. Of under 200,000 clones in the sample, 75% were seen once. Notes on this clone: Its antigen is unknown.

At collection, donors were nominally healthy, but unrecorded immune exposures were probable. The origin of this receptor is a woman aged 40 to 50 in good health and CMV-seropositive. The chain couples TRBV5-1 to TRBJ2-1, with TRBD2 identical over 12 bases. Sequenced material: PBMCs. This chain's CDR3 is CASSRGLAGRINEQFF. The CDR3 DNA reads TGCGCCAGCAGCCGTGGACTAGCGGGACGGATCAATGAGCAGTTCTTC.